The 27 T cell receptor beta chains below all came from one sample that was sequenced in a study of T cell changes during pregnancy in multiple sclerosis. Method: immunoSEQ multiplex PCR; TCRdb's copy keeps in-frame clones and lacks some. Of about 37,000 clones in the sample, around 93% were seen once. The sample consisted of CD4+ T cells from peripheral blood mononuclear cells, taken in the third trimester of pregnancy. These receptors originate from a female donor in good health, enrolled as a control in a pregnancy study.

V usage is TRBV4-2 and J usage is TRBJ2-1; no clear D. The CDR3 covers 12 residues. Germline V gene data show CDR1 as LGHNA and CDR2 as YNFKEQ. V lost 4 bases to trimming and J lost 8 bases, with 9 bases between them. CDR3 nucleotide sequence: TGTGCCAGCAGCCTCGAACGGGATGAGCAGTTCTTC. Translation gives CASSLERDEQFF.

This chain uses TRBV30 with TRBJ2-1; D ambiguous. Trimming pared 2 bases from V and 5 bases from J, leaving 19 bases between. Germline CDR1 and CDR2: GTSNPN and SVGIG (reference sequence). The CDR3 consists of 16 residues. CDR3 region: CAWSPPLSRLHNEQFF. For the CDR3, the DNA is TGTGCCTGGAGTCCTCCTTTAAGCAGGCTCCACAATGAGCAGTTCTTC.

The rearrangement uses TRBV14 and TRBJ2-3; a weak D match, TRBD1 (6 bases). Deletions cut 4 bases from V and 4 bases from J, with 30 bases between. CDR3 length: 20 amino acids. In germline, CDR1 is SGHDN, CDR2 FVKESK. In nucleotides, the CDR3 is TGTGCCAGCAGCCCTAATTGGCTTGGGGGCCCGCTTAGCAGGTCAGATACGCAGTATTTT. Protein product: CASSPNWLGGPLSRSDTQYF.

The chain recombines TRBV19 with TRBJ1-2; the D gene is possibly TRBD1 (5 bases). CDR1 and CDR2 from the germline V gene are LNHDA and SQIVND (reference sequence). V lost 4 bases to trimming and J lost 4 bases, with 19 bases between them. There are 16 residues in the CDR3. DNA for the CDR3: TGTGCCAGTAGTAAACTCGACAGTAGCCCCTTCTATGGCTACACCTTC. Translating it yields CASSKLDSSPFYGYTF.

This clone has only one observation. The rearrangement links TRBV2 to TRBJ2-1, with 9 bases lining up with TRBD1. The CDR3 contains 18 residues. J gave up 3 bases and V 9 bases, and 18 bases lay outside the gene matches. The V gene's germline CDR1 is SNHLY and CDR2 FYNNEI. CDR3 sequence (DNA): TGTGCCAGTGCCCCGGGACAGGGAATCCAGAGCGGCTACAATGAGCAGTTCTTC. It yields the protein CASAPGQGIQSGYNEQFF.

The chain is built from TRBV28 and TRBJ2-5; D gene uncertain. Per germline, CDR1 MDHEN and CDR2 SYDVKM. CDR3 length: 11 residues. The ends were cut back, 3 bases at V and 7 bases at J, with 6 bases in the middle. The CDR3 sequence is CASSFQVTQYF. The CDR3 DNA reads TGTGCCAGCAGTTTTCAGGTGACCCAGTACTTC.

The chain links TRBV5-8 to TRBJ2-1; D perhaps matches TRBD2 (5 bases). V was pared by 0 bases and J by 4 bases, with 11 bases between. Germline-derived CDR1 and CDR2 are SGHTS and YDEGEE. CDR3 length: 15 residues. CDR3 sequence: CASSLAEGRYNEQFF. CDR3 nucleotides: TGTGCCAGCAGCTTGGCCGAGGGCCGATACAATGAGCAGTTCTTC.

A note on this clone: This sample also contains other DNA sequences that code for the same CDR3. The V call is TRBV7-3, the J call TRBJ2-1; TRBD1 matches at 7 bases. V lost 5 bases, J lost 5 bases, and 6 bases stayed unmatched. The CDR3 runs to 14 residues. The germline CDR1 and CDR2 sequences are SGHTA and FQGTGA. CDR3 in amino acids: CASSPGGLDNEQFF. The DNA for the CDR3 is TGTGCCAGCAGCCCAGGGGGTTTGGACAATGAGCAGTTCTTC.

This clone was found once. The chain has TRBV7-3 and TRBJ2-3; no definite D call. Germline assignment: CDR1 SGHTA and CDR2 FQGTGA. The ends were cut back, 3 bases at V and 2 bases at J, with 9 bases in the middle. This CDR3 has 14 amino acids. DNA of the CDR3: TGTGCCAGCAGCTTTATTGCGTCCACAGATACGCAGTATTTT. Encoded protein: CASSFIASTDTQYF.

The chain is built from TRBV28 and TRBJ2-2; D might be TRBD1 (5 bases). V lost 7 bases to trimming and J lost 1 base, with 7 bases between them. The CDR3 runs to 13 residues. Germline V gene sequence: CDR1 MDHEN, CDR2 SYDVKM. The DNA for the CDR3 is TGTGCCAGCAACCAGGGGAACACCGGGGAGCTGTTTTTT. Protein: CASNQGNTGELFF.

V is TRBV7-3 and J is TRBJ1-2, with TRBD1 as a possible D gene (5 bases). The germline V gene has CDR1 SGHTA and CDR2 FQGTGA. CDR3 length equals 13 residues. Trimming cost V 4 bases and J 8 bases, with 14 bases left between them. This CDR3 is CASSWQPGDGYTF. The CDR3 DNA reads as TGTGCCAGCAGCTGGCAACCGGGGGACGGCTACACCTTC. Full variable domain (rest looked up from reference TRBV7-3 and TRBJ1-2): GAGVSQTPSNKVTEKGKYVELRCDPISGHTALYWYRQSLGQGPEFLIYFQGTGAADDSGLPNDRFFAVRPEGSVSTLKIQRTERGDSAVYLCASSWQPGDGYTFGSGTRLTVV.

The V call is TRBV7-8, the J call TRBJ1-5, with 8 bases fitting TRBD1. The trim removed 1 base at V and 5 bases at J, leaving 7 bases unmatched. Germline CDR1 reads SGHVS; CDR2 reads FQNEAQ. CDR3 length: 16 residues. DNA of the CDR3: TGTGCCAGCAGCTTAGGTCTACAGGGGGTTCATCAGCCCCAGCATTTT. Its translation: CASSLGLQGVHQPQHF.

The rearrangement links TRBV7-4 to TRBJ2-4; 9 bases are shared with TRBD2. The CDR3 contains 19 residues. V gave up 0 bases and J gave up 0 bases; unmatched junction bases: 9. Germline V gene sequence: CDR1 SGHVT, CDR2 SQSDAQ. CDR3 loop: CASSLARAGGLLAKNIQYF. The CDR3 DNA reads TGTGCCAGCAGCTTAGCGCGAGCGGGGGGACTTCTAGCCAAAAACATTCAGTACTTC.

In DNA, the CDR3 is TGTGCCAGCAGCGTTAAAGTCGGGTCCAACACAGATACGCAGTATTTT. Protein: CASSVKVGSNTDTQYF. This chain connects TRBV2 to TRBJ2-3, with D unclear. The ends were cut back, 6 bases at V and 2 bases at J, with 18 bases in the middle. The germline V gene has CDR1 SNHLY and CDR2 FYNNEI. This CDR3 has 16 residues.

The chain employs TRBV27 and TRBJ1-6; 9 bases are a match to TRBD1. The CDR3 has 17 amino acids. V lost 2 bases and J lost 7; bases outside the gene matches: 9. Per the germline V gene, CDR1 is MNHEY and CDR2 is SMNVEV (reference sequence). CDR3 in DNA: TGTGCCAGCAGTTTAGTCTTTAGACAGGGGGGGAATTCACCCCTCCACTTT. Translation: CASSLVFRQGGNSPLHF.

This chain links TRBV5-4 with TRBJ2-3; D is possibly TRBD2 (6 bases). Trimming removed 0 bases from V and 1 base from J, with 9 bases in between. CDR3 length equals 15 residues. Per the germline V gene, CDR1 is SGHNT and CDR2 is YYREEE (reference sequence). CDR3 in amino acids: CASSLAASGTDTQYF. The CDR3 DNA is TGTGCCAGCAGCTTGGCAGCTAGCGGCACAGATACGCAGTATTTT.

This chain uses TRBV27 with TRBJ1-4; D gene uncertain. V gave up 8 bases and J gave up 6 bases, with 7 bases separating them. CDR1 MNHEY and CDR2 SMNVEV come from the germline V gene (reference sequence). This CDR3 spans 11 amino acids. CDR3 loop: CASSFHEKLFF. The CDR3 nucleotides are TGTGCCAGCTCCTTTCATGAAAAACTGTTTTTT.

The V and J genes are TRBV6-5 and TRBJ1-1, with D possibly TRBD1 on 6 matching bases. This CDR3 has 15 residues. CDR1 is MNHEY, CDR2 SVGAGI, per germline. Trimming removed 2 bases from V and 4 bases from J, with 14 bases in between. CDR3 amino acids: CASSYGGGSGTEAFF. The CDR3 DNA follows: TGTGCCAGCAGTTACGGGGGGGGCTCGGGCACTGAAGCTTTCTTT.

The V call is TRBV19, the J call TRBJ2-1, with D possibly being TRBD1 (6 bases). V lost 6 bases to trimming and J lost 0 bases, with 12 bases between them. Germline values: CDR1 LNHDA, CDR2 SQIVND (reference sequence). The CDR3 contains 15 residues. CDR3 loop: CASSAGESSYNEQFF. DNA for the CDR3: TGTGCCAGTAGCGCAGGGGAGAGCTCCTACAATGAGCAGTTCTTC.

Notes on this clone: A junction end diverges from the germline sequence, so it may reflect a read error. This rearrangement joins TRBV6-1 to TRBJ1-4, with 9 bases fitting TRBD1. There are 12 residues in the CDR3. From germline, CDR1 is MNHNS and CDR2 SASEGT. CDR3 sequence: CASSENWGDREF. The CDR3 nucleotides read TGTGCCAGCAGTGAAAATTGGGGGGACAGGGAATTT.

This clone was counted once. V gene TRBV12-5 combines with J gene TRBJ1-1; D is uncertain. Germline assignment: CDR1 LGHNT and CDR2 FRNRAP. CDR3 size: 13 residues. The germline V and J ends were trimmed by 3 bases and 1 base, with 6 bases remaining between them. The CDR3 loop is CASGFAENTEAFF. The CDR3 DNA is TGTGCTAGTGGTTTCGCAGAGAACACTGAAGCTTTCTTT.

This clone showed up just once. Within the sample, other DNA sequences also encode this same CDR3. This chain uses TRBV7-3 with TRBJ2-7; possible D gene TRBD2, 5 bases. The germline V gene encodes CDR1 SGHTA and CDR2 FQGTGA. This CDR3 is 13 amino acids long. Trimming pared 5 bases from V and 0 bases from J, leaving 8 bases between. The CDR3 protein is CASSRGGSYEQYF. CDR3 DNA: TGTGCCAGCAGCCGAGGAGGCTCCTACGAGCAGTACTTC.

The J gene is TRBJ2-7, the V gene TRBV5-1; D is perhaps TRBD1 (6 bases). Per the germline V gene, CDR1 is SGHRS and CDR2 is YFSETQ. Trimming cost V 7 bases and J 0 bases, with 11 bases left between them. There are 13 residues in the CDR3. The CDR3: CASQDSNSYEQYF. CDR3 sequence (DNA): TGCGCCAGCCAGGACAGCAACTCCTACGAGCAGTACTTC. The variable domain in full, completed from reference TRBV5-1 and TRBJ2-7, reads KAGVTQTPRYLIKTRGQQVTLSCSPISGHRSVSWYQQTPGQGLQFLFEYFSETQRNKGNFPGRFSGRQFSNSRSEMNVSTLELGDSALYLCASQDSNSYEQYFGPGTRLTVT.

The chain recombines TRBV5-1 with TRBJ2-4, with D perhaps TRBD2 (7 bases). V was cut by 3 bases and J by 6 bases, with 16 bases left in between. The V gene's germline CDR1 is SGHRS and CDR2 YFSETQ. The CDR3 spans 15 residues. The CDR3 region has the DNA TGCGCCAGCAGCTCCGGGGGGCTCGGGGGAAACATTCAGTACTTC. Amino acids: CASSSGGLGGNIQYF.

The rearrangement links TRBV19 to TRBJ2-7; 8 nucleotides agree with TRBD1. J was trimmed by 4 bases and V by 2 bases; bases with no gene match: 7. CDR3 size: 15 residues. CDR1 is LNHDA and CDR2 is SQIVND in the germline V gene (reference sequence). The CDR3 protein is CASSIKRTGIYEQYF. The CDR3, as DNA: TGTGCCAGTAGTATAAAACGGACAGGGATATACGAGCAGTACTTC.

V usage is TRBV9 and J usage is TRBJ2-7; D may be TRBD1 (5 bases). Germline V gene data show CDR1 as SGDLS and CDR2 as YYNGEE. This CDR3 contains 14 residues. The germline V and J ends were trimmed by 0 bases and 5 bases, with 12 bases remaining between them. Here the CDR3 reads CASSVEVKGDEQYF. CDR3 in DNA: TGTGCCAGCAGCGTAGAGGTAAAAGGGGACGAGCAGTACTTC.

J is TRBJ2-3 and V is TRBV6-5; TRBD1 is a possible D gene (5 bases). Trimming left V 0 bases short and J 0 bases short, with 7 bases between. This CDR3 is 15 amino acids long. Per germline, CDR1 MNHEY and CDR2 SVGAGI. For the CDR3, the DNA is TGTGCCAGCAGTTACTCAGGACAAAGCACAGATACGCAGTATTTT. The encoded protein is CASSYSGQSTDTQYF.